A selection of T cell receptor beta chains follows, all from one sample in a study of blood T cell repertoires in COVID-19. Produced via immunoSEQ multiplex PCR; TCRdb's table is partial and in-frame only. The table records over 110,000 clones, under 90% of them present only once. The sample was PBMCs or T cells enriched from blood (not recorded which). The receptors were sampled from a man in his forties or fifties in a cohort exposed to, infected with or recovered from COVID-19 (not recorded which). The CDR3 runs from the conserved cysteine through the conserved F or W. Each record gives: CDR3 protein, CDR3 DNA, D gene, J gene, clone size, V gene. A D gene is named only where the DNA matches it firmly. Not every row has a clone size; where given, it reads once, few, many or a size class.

CASSLEAGPNQPQHF | TGTGCCAGCAGCTTAGAAGCGGGGCCCAATCAGCCCCAGCATTTT | . | TRBJ1-5 | . | TRBV11-2
CASSCAGDRASEQYF | TGTGCCAGCAGCTGTGCGGGGGACAGGGCTTCCGAGCAGTACTTC | . | TRBJ2-7 | once | TRBV21-1
CASSARVSDTQYF | TGTGCCAGTAGTGCCAGGGTCTCAGATACGCAGTATTTT | . | TRBJ2-3 | few | TRBV19
CAWSPGGETQYF | TGTGCCTGGAGTCCGGGGGGAGAGACCCAGTACTTC | TRBD2 | TRBJ2-5 | . | TRBV30
CASSYILAAQETQYF | TGTGCCAGCAGCTACATCCTAGCGGCGCAAGAGACCCAGTACTTC | TRBD2 | TRBJ2-5 | once | TRBV5-6
CASSLGQGGLSNYEQYF | TGTGCCAGCAGCTTGGGACAAGGAGGACTATCCAACTACGAGCAGTACTTC | . | TRBJ2-7 | . | TRBV5-4
CASSLRQALNTEAFF | TGCGCCAGCAGCCTTCGGCAGGCCCTGAACACTGAAGCTTTCTTT | . | TRBJ1-1 | once | TRBV4-1
CSGTGLNTEAFF | TGCAGCGGTACAGGGTTAAACACTGAAGCTTTCTTT | . | TRBJ1-1 | . | TRBV29-1
CASSIEVWSLSNQPQHF | TGTGCCAGTAGTATTGAAGTTTGGTCACTAAGCAATCAGCCCCAGCATTTT | . | TRBJ1-5 | . | TRBV19
CASSPRVTSGYNEQFF | TGTGCCAGCAGCCCTCGCGTTACTAGCGGCTACAATGAGCAGTTCTTC | TRBD2 | TRBJ2-1 | . | TRBV11-2
CASSYQRGYEQYF | TGTGCCAGTAGTTACCAGCGGGGGTACGAGCAGTACTTC | TRBD2 | TRBJ2-7 | . | TRBV19
CASSLAGGPTDTQYF | TGTGCCAGCAGCCTAGCGGGAGGGCCGACAGATACGCAGTATTTT | TRBD2 | TRBJ2-3 | . | TRBV7-9
CASSPPGTGELFF | TGTGCCAGCAGCCCCCCGGGGACCGGGGAGCTGTTTTTT | . | TRBJ2-2 | . | TRBV3-1/TRBV3-2
CASEAVGETQYF | TGTGCCAGCGAGGCCGTCGGAGAGACCCAGTACTTC | . | TRBJ2-5 | . | TRBV25-1
CASSPPDNPYEQYF | TGTGCCAGCAGCCCCCCGGACAACCCCTACGAGCAGTACTTC | . | TRBJ2-7 | . | TRBV11-3
CASSHSAGPGELFF | TGTGCCAGCAGCCACTCCGCAGGGCCCGGGGAGCTGTTTTTT | . | TRBJ2-2 | . | TRBV3-1/TRBV3-2
CASGTVPGNTIYF | TGTGCCAGCGGGACAGTTCCTGGAAACACCATATATTTT | TRBD1 | TRBJ1-3 | . | TRBV7-9
CASSYSGAYQETQYF | TGTGCCAGCAGTTACTCGGGAGCGTACCAAGAGACCCAGTACTTC | . | TRBJ2-5 | . | TRBV6-5
CASSLGGGLNEKLFF | TGTGCCAGCAGCTTGGGAGGGGGTCTTAATGAAAAACTGTTTTTT | . | TRBJ1-4 | few | TRBV5-6
CASSEAGTGRGHF | TGTGCCAGCAGTGAAGCAGGAACAGGGAGGGGGCATTTT | . | TRBJ1-5 | . | TRBV6-1
CASSFGTGTEAFF | TGTGCCAGCAGCTTTGGGACAGGCACTGAAGCTTTCTTT | TRBD1 | TRBJ1-1 | . | TRBV5-4
CASSATGKGNTIYF | TGTGCCAGCAGTGCTACAGGGAAGGGAAACACCATATATTTT | . | TRBJ1-3 | . | TRBV6-6
CASSLIRTEAFF | TGTGCCAGCAGTTTAATTCGGACTGAAGCTTTCTTT | . | TRBJ1-1 | . | TRBV12-3/TRBV12-4
CASSEGQGNQPQHF | TGTGCCAGCAGTGAGGGACAGGGGAATCAGCCCCAGCATTTT | TRBD1 | TRBJ1-5 | . | TRBV6-1
CASNKATGGSNEKLFF | TGTGCCAGCAATAAAGCAACAGGGGGCTCTAATGAAAAACTGTTTTTT | TRBD1 | TRBJ1-4 | . | TRBV2
CASKGGPGLAGIGSYEQYF | TGTGCCAGCAAGGGGGGCCCGGGACTAGCGGGAATCGGCTCCTACGAGCAGTACTTC | TRBD2 | TRBJ2-7 | . | TRBV2
CASSPRTSGTGELFF | TGTGCCAGCAGCCCTCGGACTAGCGGAACCGGGGAGCTGTTTTTT | TRBD2 | TRBJ2-2 | . | TRBV7-9
CASSHGSYEQYF | TGTGCCAGCAGCCACGGGAGCTACGAGCAGTACTTC | . | TRBJ2-7 | . | TRBV4-2
CASSPDRQNEKLFF | TGTGCCAGCTCTCCTGACAGACAGAATGAAAAACTGTTTTTT | . | TRBJ1-4 | few | TRBV11-2
CASSGGTGRTRGSYGYTF | TGTGCCAGCAGTGGGGGGACAGGGCGCACCCGAGGGTCCTATGGCTACACCTTC | TRBD1 | TRBJ1-2 | . | TRBV28
CASSSTGHLGEQFF | TGTGCCAGCAGCTCAACAGGGCATTTAGGTGAGCAGTTCTTC | . | TRBJ2-1 | . | TRBV11-2
CSVISPSGTTDTQYF | TGCAGCGTTATTTCCCCCAGCGGTACCACAGATACGCAGTATTTT | . | TRBJ2-3 | once | TRBV29-1
CASSFGQGFRQPQHF | TGTGCCAGCAGCTTTGGACAGGGCTTTCGTCAGCCCCAGCATTTT | TRBD1 | TRBJ1-5 | . | TRBV5-6
CASVRDYNSPLHF | TGTGCCAGTGTACGAGATTATAATTCACCCCTCCACTTT | . | TRBJ1-6 | . | TRBV12-3/TRBV12-4
CATSDPGTGGDGYTF | TGTGCCACCAGTGACCCCGGGACAGGGGGCGATGGCTACACCTTC | TRBD1 | TRBJ1-2 | . | TRBV24-1
CASSFVRGDTEAFF | TGTGCCAGCAGTTTTGTTAGGGGCGACACTGAAGCTTTCTTT | . | TRBJ1-1 | . | TRBV28
CASSRTGSVTYEQYF | TGTGCCAGCAGCCGGACAGGGTCCGTAACCTACGAGCAGTACTTC | TRBD1 | TRBJ2-7 | . | TRBV7-9
CASSLRGLAGGYTSTDTQYF | TGTGCCAGCAGTTTACGGGGACTAGCGGGAGGATACACTAGCACAGATACGCAGTATTTT | TRBD2 | TRBJ2-3 | . | TRBV27
CAIKDPRDSGEEQYF | TGTGCCATCAAGGACCCTCGGGATAGCGGCGAAGAGCAGTACTTC | . | TRBJ2-7 | once | TRBV10-3
CASSVGLAGAGELFF | TGTGCCAGCAGCGTAGGGCTAGCGGGAGCCGGGGAGCTGTTTTTT | TRBD2 | TRBJ2-2 | . | TRBV9
CASGSLRSGELFF | TGTGCTAGTGGTTCCTTGAGGTCCGGGGAGCTGTTTTTT | . | TRBJ2-2 | few | TRBV12-5
CASSQGAAVWRQPQHF | TGCGCCAGCAGCCAAGGCGCGGCGGTTTGGCGTCAGCCCCAGCATTTT | . | TRBJ1-5 | . | TRBV4-1
CASTDRPDTQYF | TGTGCCAGCACAGACAGGCCGGATACGCAGTATTTT | . | TRBJ2-3 | . | TRBV6-5
CASSARTDANYGYTF | TGTGCCAGCAGCGCCCGGACAGATGCTAACTATGGCTACACCTTC | . | TRBJ1-2 | . | TRBV11-2
CASRRQDLRQYF | TGTGCCAGCAGGCGACAGGACCTGCGGCAGTACTTC | . | TRBJ2-7 | . | TRBV7-9
CASTAFVSGREGGELFF | TGTGCCAGCACCGCCTTCGTCAGCGGGAGGGAAGGCGGGGAGCTGTTTTTT | TRBD2 | TRBJ2-2 | . | TRBV7-9
CASSYRRGTYNEQFF | TGTGCCAGCAGTTACAGGCGCGGGACTTACAATGAGCAGTTCTTC | . | TRBJ2-1 | once | TRBV6-5
CASSAPLSRLYNEQFF | TGTGCCAGTAGTGCCCCACTGTCGCGACTATACAATGAGCAGTTCTTC | . | TRBJ2-1 | . | TRBV19